The 26 T cell receptor beta chains below come from one sample, sequenced in a study of T cell responses to AZD1222 COVID-19 vaccine. Assay: immunoSEQ multiplex PCR; the TCRdb copy retains only in-frame clones and omits some. The data hold roughly 150,000 clones, with roughly 92% observed a single time. The starting material was peripheral blood, obtained on day 0 of AZD1222 vaccination. The origin of the receptors is an adult in good health.

The V call is TRBV6-2 or TRBV6-3, the J call TRBJ2-5; the D call may be TRBD1 or TRBD2 (6 bases each). CDR3 length equals 16 residues. The V end lost 5 bases, the J end lost 3 bases, and 19 bases lay between the germline ends. Germline V gene sequence: CDR1 MNHEY, CDR2 SVGEGT. The CDR3 sequence: CASSPGGGYAEETQYF. CDR3 nucleotide sequence: TGTGCCAGCAGTCCCGGAGGGGGGTATGCAGAAGAGACCCAGTACTTC.

The chain joins TRBV19 to TRBJ1-4; D is unclear. Trimming pared 5 bases from V and 5 bases from J, leaving 12 bases between. The CDR3 contains 14 residues. Germline CDR1 LNHDA, CDR2 SQIVND (reference sequence). CDR3 bases: TGTGCCAGTAGTCCCGTAACGCAGAATGAAAAACTGTTTTTT. Protein sequence: CASSPVTQNEKLFF.

The chain carries TRBV6-1 and TRBJ1-4, with no clear D. The CDR3 contains 12 residues. V lost 6 bases to trimming and J lost 5 bases, with 7 bases between them. Germline CDR1 and CDR2: MNHNS and SASEGT. CDR3 in amino acids: CASRGKNEKLFF. The CDR3 DNA sequence: TGTGCCAGCAGGGGGAAGAATGAAAAACTGTTTTTT.

The genes are TRBV5-8 and TRBJ1-2; 9 nucleotides align to TRBD1. From germline, CDR1 is SGHTS and CDR2 YDEGEE. V lost 2 bases to trimming and J lost 2 bases; unmatched junction nucleotides: 1. This CDR3 contains 14 residues. This CDR3 reads CASSLQGANYGYTF. In DNA form, the CDR3 reads TGTGCCAGCAGCTTACAGGGGGCCAACTATGGCTACACCTTC. The full variable domain, its missing parts supplied by reference TRBV5-8 and TRBJ1-2, is EAGVTQSPTHLIKTRGQQATLRCSPISGHTSVYWYQQALGLGLQFLLWYDEGEERNRGNFPPRFSGRQFPNYSSELNVNALELEDSALYLCASSLQGANYGYTFGSGTRLTVV.

The chain joins TRBV12-5 to TRBJ2-3, with 10 bases matching TRBD1. CDR3 length: 14 amino acids. V shed 6 bases and J 3 bases; nucleotides not matched to a gene: 3. Germline loops: CDR1 LGHNT, CDR2 FRNRAP. CDR3 nucleotides: TGTGCTAGTGGACCGGGACAGGGGACAGATACGCAGTATTTT. As protein: CASGPGQGTDTQYF.

The chain uses TRBV13 and TRBJ2-6; 8 bases fit TRBD1. J lost 0 bases, V lost 2 bases, and 3 bases had no gene match. The length of the CDR3 is 17 residues. Germline V gene sequence: CDR1 PRHDT, CDR2 FYEKMQ (reference sequence). The CDR3 is CASSLSGGGSGANVLTF. In nucleotides, the CDR3 is TGTGCCAGCAGCTTATCAGGGGGCGGCTCTGGGGCCAACGTCCTGACTTTC. Based on the CDR3 plus reference TRBV13 and TRBJ2-6, the full variable domain is AAGVIQSPRHLIKEKRETATLKCYPIPRHDTVYWYQQGPGQDPQFLISFYEKMQSDKGSIPDRFSAQQFSDYHSELNMSSLELGDSALYFCASSLSGGGSGANVLTFGAGSRLTVL.

The chain recombines TRBV7-2 with TRBJ1-5; TRBD1 matches at 9 bases. Trimming took 2 bases from V and 5 from J; bases not matched to a gene: 10. Germline values: CDR1 SGHTA, CDR2 FQGNSA. This CDR3 comprises 17 residues. The CDR3 loop is CASSLRGTGPAYQPQHF. The CDR3 DNA reads TGTGCCAGCAGCTTAAGGGGGACAGGGCCAGCGTATCAGCCCCAGCATTTT.

The chain combines TRBV10-3 with TRBJ1-1, with 8 bases fitting TRBD1. The CDR3 runs to 15 residues. The V gene end was trimmed by 2 bases and the J gene end by 5 bases; junction bases not matched to a gene: 7. Germline lookup yields CDR1 ENHRY and CDR2 SYGVKD. CDR3 bases: TGTGCCATCAGTGAGGGACAGGGACTACGAACTGAAGCTTTCTTT. Protein product: CAISEGQGLRTEAFF.

The chain carries TRBV4-2 and TRBJ1-1, with TRBD1 identical over 8 bases. Trimming removed 3 bases from V and 4 bases from J; junction bases left unmatched: 10. Germline CDR1 reads LGHNA; CDR2 reads YNFKEQ. This CDR3 has 16 residues. This chain's CDR3 is CASSHLQGAPGTEAFF. The CDR3 DNA reads as TGTGCCAGCAGCCACCTCCAGGGGGCGCCCGGCACTGAAGCTTTCTTT.

This chain connects TRBV10-3 to TRBJ2-7; D tentatively fits TRBD1 or TRBD2 (6 bases each). The CDR3 has 15 amino acids. The V gene lost 0 bases and the J gene lost 3 bases, with 12 bases spanning the gap. From germline, CDR1 is ENHRY and CDR2 SYGVKD. For the CDR3, the DNA is TGTGCCATCAGTGAGTCTGCGGGACATAACTACGAGCAGTACTTC. Translating it yields CAISESAGHNYEQYF.

On this clone itself: The junction departs from germline at one end; a sequencing error may be responsible. The chain couples TRBV7-7 to TRBJ2-1, with TRBD2 matching 9 bases. The CDR3 is made up of 15 amino acids. Germline V gene data show CDR1 as SSHAT and CDR2 as FNYEAQ (reference sequence). CDR3: CASSLGLAGDNEQFF. The CDR3 nucleotides read TGTGCTAGCAGCTTAGGCTTAGCGGGGGACAATGAGCAGTTCTTC.

The rearrangement uses TRBV18 and TRBJ2-7, with TRBD2 matching 12 bases. Germline assignment: CDR1 KGHSH and CDR2 LQKENI. Unmatched junction bases numbered 4, after V lost 6 bases and J lost 1 base. The CDR3 covers 15 residues. CDR3 amino acids: CASSRGLAGSYEQYF. In DNA form, the CDR3 reads TGTGCCAGCTCTCGTGGACTAGCGGGGTCCTACGAGCAGTACTTC.

V and J are TRBV3-1 (or the pseudogene TRBV3-2) and TRBJ1-6; tentative D call: TRBD1 (5 bases). The CDR3 is made up of 15 amino acids. V dropped 4 bases and J dropped 7 bases, with 14 bases sitting between them. CDR1 is LGHDT, CDR2 YNNKEL, per germline (reference sequence). The CDR3 DNA reads as TGTGCCAGCAGCCTAAGGGGAGGGGAGAATTCACCCCTCCACTTT. Encoded protein: CASSLRGGENSPLHF.

The chain has TRBV5-1 and TRBJ1-4; D possibly corresponds to TRBD1 (5 bases). Germline values: CDR1 SGHRS, CDR2 YFSETQ. This CDR3 contains 15 residues. Between the trimmed V and J ends, which lost 4 bases and 6 bases, there was a span of 16 bases. The CDR3 nucleotides are TGCGCCAGCAGCGCCGGGACGTTGGTTGATGAAAAACTGTTTTTT. Its protein product is CASSAGTLVDEKLFF.

This clone was counted once. This chain connects TRBV4-3 to TRBJ2-3; TRBD2 agrees at 9 bases. Per the germline V gene, CDR1 is LGHNA and CDR2 is YSLEER. The ends lost 5 bases at V and 4 bases at J; junction bases unmatched: 10. This CDR3 has 16 amino acids. CDR3 sequence reads: CASSANIAGAADTQYF. The CDR3 DNA sequence: TGCGCCAGCAGCGCGAACATAGCGGGAGCGGCAGATACGCAGTATTTT.

The CDR3 bases are TGTGCCAGCAGTGAACAGGGGACGGGGAACACTGAAGCTTTCTTT. Its protein is CASSEQGTGNTEAFF. This chain uses TRBV2 with TRBJ1-1; tentative D call: TRBD1 (6 bases). The length of the CDR3 is 15 residues. CDR1 is SNHLY and CDR2 is FYNNEI in the germline V gene. V lost 2 bases and J 1 base, leaving 11 bases between the germline ends.

Concerning this clone itself: The junction differs from germline at one of its ends, possibly a read error. The CDR3 nucleotides read TGTGCCAGCAGCCAAGATCGGGGCTCCCCCTATGAGCAGTACTTC. Encoded protein: CASSQDRGSPYEQYF. The chain is built from TRBV3-1 (or the pseudogene TRBV3-2) and TRBJ2-7; D tentatively fits TRBD1 or TRBD2 (5 bases each). Germline V gene lookup returns CDR1 LGHDT and CDR2 YNNKEL (reference sequence). CDR3 length: 15 residues.

The chain carries TRBV30 and TRBJ2-2; D is uncertain. Per the germline V gene, CDR1 is GTSNPN and CDR2 is SVGIG (reference sequence). Trimming pared 0 bases from V and 5 bases from J, leaving 7 bases between. The CDR3 runs to 13 residues. CDR3 bases: TGTGCCTGGAGTGTAATAAGTACCGGGGAGCTGTTTTTT. Translating gives CAWSVISTGELFF.

The chain links TRBV14 to TRBJ1-5; D is unresolved. Trimming took off 1 base at V and 4 bases at J, with 8 bases between the two ends. The CDR3 is 14 amino acids. CDR1 and CDR2 (germline): SGHDN, FVKESK. The CDR3 coding sequence is TGTGCCAGCAGCCAAGGAAATGAGAATCAGCCCCAGCATTTT. This sequence encodes CASSQGNENQPQHF. Filled out from reference TRBV14 and TRBJ1-5, the complete variable domain reads EAGVTQFPSHSVIEKGQTVTLRCDPISGHDNLYWYRRVMGKEIKFLLHFVKESKQDESGMPNNRFLAERTGGTYSTLKVQPAELEDSGVYFCASSQGNENQPQHFGDGTRLSIL.

DNA of the CDR3: TGTGCCAGTACTCGCCAGGGCGCCGGCAATCAGCCCCAGCATTTT. This translates into CASTRQGAGNQPQHF. The J gene is TRBJ1-5, the V gene TRBV19, with TRBD1 as a possible D gene (5 bases). V gave up 7 bases and J gave up 2 bases, with 15 bases separating them. Germline V gene sequence: CDR1 LNHDA, CDR2 SQIVND (reference sequence). This CDR3 spans 15 amino acids. Full variable domain (outside the CDR3, taken from reference TRBV19 and TRBJ1-5): DGGITQSPKYLFRKEGQNVTLSCEQNLNHDAMYWYRQDPGQGLRLIYYSQIVNDFQKGDIAEGYSVSREKKESFPLTVTSAQKNPTAFYLCASTRQGAGNQPQHFGDGTRLSIL.

The chain employs TRBV5-1 and TRBJ1-4; the D gene is possibly TRBD1 (6 bases). V lost 5 bases and J 5 bases, leaving 16 bases between the germline ends. CDR3 length: 15 residues. Per the germline V gene, CDR1 is SGHRS and CDR2 is YFSETQ. The CDR3 DNA reads as TGCGCCAGCAGGGAGGTGGACAGCCCAAATGAAAAACTGTTTTTT. Its translation is CASREVDSPNEKLFF.

V and J are TRBV19 and TRBJ1-1, with D possibly matching TRBD1 (5 bases). V lost 7 bases and J lost 1, with 7 bases in between. The CDR3 spans 12 residues. The V gene's germline CDR1 is LNHDA and CDR2 SQIVND (reference sequence). CDR3 residues: CASMQGNTEAFF. The CDR3 coding sequence is TGTGCCAGTATGCAGGGGAACACTGAAGCTTTCTTT.

The chain carries TRBV29-1 and TRBJ1-1; D is perhaps TRBD1 (5 bases). Germline V gives CDR1 SQVTM, CDR2 ANQGSEA. The CDR3 has 12 residues. Trimming pared 5 bases from V and 1 base from J, leaving 8 bases between. The CDR3 reads CSVKGWNTEAFF. In DNA, the CDR3 is TGCAGCGTTAAGGGGTGGAACACTGAAGCTTTCTTT.

The chain employs TRBV2 and TRBJ1-2; tentatively, D is TRBD1 (6 bases). Germline-derived CDR1 and CDR2 are SNHLY and FYNNEI. Trimming left V 11 bases short and J 3 bases short, with 10 bases between. The CDR3 is 11 amino acids. CDR3 nucleotides: TGTGCCGGGGGCCAAGACTATGGCTACACCTTC. Translation: CAGGQDYGYTF.

V is TRBV11-1 and J is TRBJ1-1; no clear D. Trimming shortened V by 3 bases and J by 4 bases, and 15 bases separated the two germline ends. The CDR3 runs 15 residues. The germline V gene encodes CDR1 SGHAT and CDR2 FQDESV (reference sequence). Here the CDR3 reads CASSFFGPSGTEAFF. DNA of the CDR3: TGTGCCAGCAGCTTTTTTGGGCCCTCGGGCACTGAAGCTTTCTTT.

This clone has a single count. The chain links TRBV9 to TRBJ1-1; no reliable D call. The V end was cut by 0 bases, the J end by 1 base, with 10 bases between. CDR3 length equals 15 residues. Germline CDR1 and CDR2: SGDLS and YYNGEE. This CDR3 reads CASSVDETKNTEAFF. DNA of the CDR3: TGTGCCAGCAGCGTAGATGAGACAAAGAACACTGAAGCTTTCTTT.